Each of the 9 T cell receptor beta chains below was sequenced from the same sample in a study of blood T cells in healthy people across ages. Primed by a sample-barcoded 5' primer and a J-beta primer mix, a second PCR proceeded for about 7 to 11 cycles. MiXCR, run by TCRdb on the 5' RACE reads, gives a single entry per CDR3 protein. The table includes about 680,000 distinct CDR3 sequences, approximately 50% detected once. What was sequenced was blood. The receptor set was obtained from a woman aged 55-69 years in good health.

This clonotype was recorded a few times. The gene calls are TRBV28 and TRBJ2-1, with unresolved D. CDR3 length equals 14 residues. The germline CDR1 and CDR2 sequences are MDHEN and SYDVKM. V lost 7 bases, J lost 0 bases, and 10 bases lay in between. CDR3 amino acids: CASIEKSSYNEQFF. In nucleotides, the CDR3 is TGTGCCAGCATTGAAAAGAGCTCCTACAATGAGCAGTTCTTC.

The CDR3 sequence: CASSLAGTGRNEKLFF. For the CDR3, the DNA is TGTGCCAGCAGCTTAGCCGGGACAGGACGCAATGAAAAACTGTTTTTT. J is TRBJ1-4 and V is TRBV7-9; 8 bases map to TRBD1. V dropped 0 bases and J dropped 5; count of bases not matched to a gene: 5. From germline, CDR1 is SEHNR and CDR2 FQNEAQ (reference sequence). There are 16 residues in the CDR3.

This clonotype has a handful of counts. Germline and junction disagree at one end, which may indicate a read error. The V and J genes are TRBV5-1 and TRBJ2-1, with TRBD2 identical over 9 bases. The germline gives CDR1 SGHRS, CDR2 YFSETQ. The CDR3 spans 14 residues. CDR3 sequence reads: CASSWREGLDEQFF. The CDR3 nucleotides read TGTGCCAGCAGCTGGCGGGAGGGCTTGGATGAGCAGTTCTTC. The entire variable domain, with the rest obtained from reference TRBV5-1 and TRBJ2-1, is as follows: KAGVTQTPRYLIKTRGQQVTLSCSPISGHRSVSWYQQTPGQGLQFLFEYFSETQRNKGNFPGRFSGRQFSNSRSEMNVSTLELGDSALYLCASSWREGLDEQFFGPGTRLTVL.

This clonotype was observed a handful of times. V gene TRBV7-9 combines with J gene TRBJ1-2; a weak D match, TRBD1 (6 bases). The CDR3 consists of 19 residues. With 3 bases removed from V and 4 bases from J, the gap between germline ends came to 27 bases. Germline CDR1 and CDR2: SEHNR and FQNEAQ (reference sequence). CDR3 amino acids: CASSLDLTRTEKSSYGYTF. Written as DNA, the CDR3 is TGTGCCAGCAGCTTGGATTTAACCCGGACAGAAAAAAGCTCCTATGGCTACACCTTC.

The chain uses TRBV2 and TRBJ2-6; no clear D. Germline V gives CDR1 SNHLY, CDR2 FYNNEI. The CDR3 covers 12 residues. Trimming left V 5 bases short and J 5 bases short, with 4 bases between. The CDR3 DNA reads TGTGCCAGCAGTTCGAGGGCCAACGTCCTGACTTTC. Translation: CASSSRANVLTF.

The gene calls are TRBV29-1 and TRBJ2-7; D is possibly TRBD1 (7 bases). In germline, CDR1 is SQVTM, CDR2 ANQGSEA. The CDR3 length is 14 residues. V was pared by 4 bases and J by 5 bases, with 18 bases between. The CDR3 DNA sequence: TGCAGCGTTGGAGGCAGGGGGGCTATCCACGAGCAGTACTTC. It yields the protein CSVGGRGAIHEQYF.

V usage is TRBV20-1 and J usage is TRBJ2-7; no clear D gene. CDR1 is DFQATT and CDR2 is SNEGSKA in the germline V gene (reference sequence). The CDR3 totals 14 residues. The V and J ends lost 0 bases and 1 base respectively, with 10 bases between them. The DNA of the CDR3 is TGCAGTGCTAGAGACTATACCGAATCCTACGAGCAGTACTTC. The encoded protein is CSARDYTESYEQYF.

The chain joins TRBV7-3 to TRBJ2-7; D remains unclear. Matching the DNA end better, TRBJ2-5 makes the J call doubtful. The CDR3 is 12 amino acids. In germline, CDR1 is SGHTA, CDR2 FQGTGA. The CDR3 reads CASSSNTETQYF. In nucleotides, the CDR3 is TGTGCCAGCAGCTCCAACACGGAGACCCAGTACTTC.

In its sample, this clonotype was seen a few times. The chain couples TRBV6-4 to TRBJ2-3; possible D gene TRBD2, 7 bases. The germline gives CDR1 MRHNA, CDR2 SNTAGT. The CDR3 consists of 17 residues. V was cut by 0 bases and J by 0 bases, with 13 bases left in between. CDR3: CASSDSGAGASTDTQYF. As DNA, the CDR3 is TGTGCCAGCAGTGACTCGGGTGCGGGGGCTAGCACAGATACGCAGTATTTT.